The 8 T cell receptor beta chains below come from one sample, sequenced in a study of shared clonotypes between healthy human individuals. The method was immunoSEQ multiplex PCR; TCRdb's version includes in-frame clones alone and lacks a portion of them. The sample carries hundreds of thousands of clones, around 74% recorded once. Sequencing used memory CD4+ T cells sorted from blood. Sample subset: CD45RA-negative fraction. Receptors originate from a woman aged 30 to 39 in good health.

The chain joins TRBV6-1 to TRBJ1-1; tentatively, D is TRBD1 (6 bases). There are 15 residues in the CDR3. The ends were cut back, 5 bases at V and 1 base at J, with 14 bases in the middle. Germline V gene sequence: CDR1 MNHNS, CDR2 SASEGT. CDR3 protein: CASSHTGTKNTEAFF. In DNA form, the CDR3 reads TGTGCCAGCAGTCATACAGGGACGAAGAACACTGAAGCTTTCTTT.

This clone was recorded only once. The V gene is TRBV30, the J gene TRBJ2-5, with 14 bases that match TRBD2. Germline-derived CDR1 and CDR2 are GTSNPN and SVGIG (reference sequence). This CDR3 contains 16 residues. V lost 3 bases to trimming and J lost 7 bases; unmatched junction nucleotides: 10. The DNA of the CDR3 is TGTGCCTGGAGGACTAGCGGGAGGGCCGGACGGGGGACCCAGTACTTC. Protein sequence: CAWRTSGRAGRGTQYF. The full variable domain, its missing parts supplied by reference TRBV30 and TRBJ2-5, is SQTIHQWPATLVQPVGSPLSLECTVEGTSNPNLYWYRQAAGRGLQLLFYSVGIGQISSEVPQNLSASRPQDRQFILSSKKLLLSDSGFYLCAWRTSGRAGRGTQYFGPGTRLLVL.

J is TRBJ2-7 and V is TRBV28, with 8 positions matching TRBD2. Germline lookup yields CDR1 MDHEN and CDR2 SYDVKM. The CDR3 is 16 amino acids. Trimming removed 2 bases from V and 2 bases from J; junction bases left unmatched: 8. CDR3 sequence (DNA): TGTGCCAGCAGTTTAGGGCCTGCGGGAGGCACCTACGAGCAGTACTTC. Translated: CASSLGPAGGTYEQYF.

The V and J genes are TRBV28 and TRBJ1-1; no clear D gene. The CDR3 contains 14 residues. Deletions cut 6 bases from V and 0 bases from J, with 11 bases between. Germline V gene data show CDR1 as MDHEN and CDR2 as SYDVKM. In nucleotides, the CDR3 is TGTGCCAGCAGCACCTCGGGGTTGAACACTGAAGCTTTCTTT. Its translation is CASSTSGLNTEAFF.

This clone was observed a single time. The rearrangement uses TRBV5-1 and TRBJ2-5; 12 bases fit TRBD2. Per the germline V gene, CDR1 is SGHRS and CDR2 is YFSETQ. This CDR3 contains 16 residues. After removal of 4 bases from V and 1 base from J, the junction contained 5 bases not matched to a gene. The CDR3 region has the DNA TGCGCCAGCAGCCTCGGACTAGCGGGATCCCAAGAGACCCAGTACTTC. It translates to CASSLGLAGSQETQYF.

The V call is TRBV2, the J call TRBJ1-2, with TRBD1 identical over 8 bases. The CDR3 contains 14 residues. After removal of 5 bases from V and 2 bases from J, the junction contained 4 bases not matched to a gene. Per germline, CDR1 SNHLY and CDR2 FYNNEI. The CDR3 here is CASSWDRRNYGYTF. The CDR3 DNA sequence: TGTGCCAGCAGTTGGGACAGGAGGAACTATGGCTACACCTTC.

J is TRBJ2-7 and V is TRBV7-6, with 9 bases identical to TRBD2. The CDR3 contains 15 residues. V lost 2 bases, J lost 2 bases, and 4 bases stayed unmatched. Germline V gene lookup returns CDR1 SGHVS and CDR2 FNYEAQ. CDR3 nucleotide sequence: TGTGCCAGCAGCTTATCTAGCGGGATTCCCTACGAGCAGTACTTC. This gives the protein CASSLSSGIPYEQYF.

The chain joins TRBV19 to TRBJ1-2; tentative D call: TRBD1 (6 bases). This CDR3 region has 15 residues. Germline V gene lookup returns CDR1 LNHDA and CDR2 SQIVND (reference sequence). Trimming left V 7 bases short and J 4 bases short, with 19 bases between. In DNA form, the CDR3 reads TGTGCCAGTATTTCCTTCACAGGGCAGCGCTATGGCTACACCTTC. It specifies CASISFTGQRYGYTF.